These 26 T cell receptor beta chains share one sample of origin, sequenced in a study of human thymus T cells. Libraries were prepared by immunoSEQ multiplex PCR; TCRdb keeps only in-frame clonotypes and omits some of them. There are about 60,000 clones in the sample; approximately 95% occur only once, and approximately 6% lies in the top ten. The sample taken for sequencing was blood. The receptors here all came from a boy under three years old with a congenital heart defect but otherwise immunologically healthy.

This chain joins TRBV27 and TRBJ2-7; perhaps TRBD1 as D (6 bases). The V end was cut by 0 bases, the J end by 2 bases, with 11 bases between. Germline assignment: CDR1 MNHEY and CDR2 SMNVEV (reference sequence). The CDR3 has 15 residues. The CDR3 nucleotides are TGTGCCAGCAGTTTATCCCCGGACAGCCCCTACGAGCAGTACTTC. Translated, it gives CASSLSPDSPYEQYF.

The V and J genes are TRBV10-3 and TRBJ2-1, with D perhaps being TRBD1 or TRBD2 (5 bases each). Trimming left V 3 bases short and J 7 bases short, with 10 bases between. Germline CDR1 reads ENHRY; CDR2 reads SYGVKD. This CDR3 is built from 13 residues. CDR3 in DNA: TGTGCCATCAGTGACACTAGGGGAAATGAGCAGTTCTTC. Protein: CAISDTRGNEQFF.

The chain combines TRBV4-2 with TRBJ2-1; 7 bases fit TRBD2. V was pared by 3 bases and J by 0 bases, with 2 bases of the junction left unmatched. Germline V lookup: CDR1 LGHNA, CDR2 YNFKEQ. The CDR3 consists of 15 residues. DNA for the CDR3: TGTGCCAGCAGCCAGGGCGGGAGCTCCTACAATGAGCAGTTCTTC. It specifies CASSQGGSSYNEQFF.

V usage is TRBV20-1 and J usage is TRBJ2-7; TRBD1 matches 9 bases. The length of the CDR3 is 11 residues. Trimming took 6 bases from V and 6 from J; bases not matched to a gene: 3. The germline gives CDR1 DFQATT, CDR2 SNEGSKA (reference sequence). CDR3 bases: TGCAGTGCCCAGACAGGGGGCGAGCAGTACTTC. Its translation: CSAQTGGEQYF.

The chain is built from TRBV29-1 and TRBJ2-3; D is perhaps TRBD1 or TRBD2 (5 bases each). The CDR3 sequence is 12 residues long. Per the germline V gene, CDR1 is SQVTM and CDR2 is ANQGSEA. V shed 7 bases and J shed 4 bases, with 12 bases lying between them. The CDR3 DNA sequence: TGCAGCGATAGCGCCAGGGCAGATACGCAGTATTTT. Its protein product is CSDSARADTQYF.

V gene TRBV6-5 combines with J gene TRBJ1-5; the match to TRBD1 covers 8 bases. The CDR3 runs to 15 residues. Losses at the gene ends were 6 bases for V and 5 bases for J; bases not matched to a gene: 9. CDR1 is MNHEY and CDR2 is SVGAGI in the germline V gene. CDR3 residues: CASSRQGQEYQPQHF. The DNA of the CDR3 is TGTGCCAGCAGCCGACAGGGGCAAGAGTATCAGCCCCAGCATTTT.

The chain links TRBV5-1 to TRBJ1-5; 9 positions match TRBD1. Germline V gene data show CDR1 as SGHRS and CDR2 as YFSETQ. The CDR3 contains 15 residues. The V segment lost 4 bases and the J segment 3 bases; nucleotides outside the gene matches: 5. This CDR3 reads CASSIGTGPNQPQHF. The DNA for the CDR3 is TGCGCCAGCAGCATCGGGACAGGGCCCAATCAGCCCCAGCATTTT. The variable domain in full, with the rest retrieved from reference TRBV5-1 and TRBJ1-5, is KAGVTQTPRYLIKTRGQQVTLSCSPISGHRSVSWYQQTPGQGLQFLFEYFSETQRNKGNFPGRFSGRQFSNSRSEMNVSTLELGDSALYLCASSIGTGPNQPQHFGDGTRLSIL.

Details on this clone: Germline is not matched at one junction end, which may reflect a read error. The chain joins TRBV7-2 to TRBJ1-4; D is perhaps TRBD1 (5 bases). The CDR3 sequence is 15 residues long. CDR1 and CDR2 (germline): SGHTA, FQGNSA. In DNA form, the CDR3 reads TGTGCCAGCAGCGTATGGCAGGGAGCTAACGAAAAACTGTTTTTT. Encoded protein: CASSVWQGANEKLFF.

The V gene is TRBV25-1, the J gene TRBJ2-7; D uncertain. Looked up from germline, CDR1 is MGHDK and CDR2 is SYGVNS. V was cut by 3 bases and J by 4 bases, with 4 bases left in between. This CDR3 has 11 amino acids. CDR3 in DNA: TGTGCCAGCAGTGAGGGGTACGAGCAGTACTTC. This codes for CASSEGYEQYF.

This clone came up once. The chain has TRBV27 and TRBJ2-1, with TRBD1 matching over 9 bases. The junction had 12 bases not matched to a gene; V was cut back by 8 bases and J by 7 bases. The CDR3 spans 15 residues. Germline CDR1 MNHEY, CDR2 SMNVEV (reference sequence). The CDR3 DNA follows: TGTGCCAGCGCGGCGGGACAGGGTAGGCCTAATGAGCAGTTCTTC. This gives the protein CASAAGQGRPNEQFF.

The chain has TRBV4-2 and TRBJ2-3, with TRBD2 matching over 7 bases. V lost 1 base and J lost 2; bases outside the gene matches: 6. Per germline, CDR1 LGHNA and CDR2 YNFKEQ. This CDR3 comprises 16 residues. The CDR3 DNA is TGTGCCAGCAGCCAAGGAGCGGGGTATTTCACAGATACGCAGTATTTT. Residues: CASSQGAGYFTDTQYF.

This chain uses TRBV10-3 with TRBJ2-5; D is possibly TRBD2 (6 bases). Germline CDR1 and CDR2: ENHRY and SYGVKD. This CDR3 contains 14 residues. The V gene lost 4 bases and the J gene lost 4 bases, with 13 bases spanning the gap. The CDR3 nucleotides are TGTGCCATCAGTGTGTCCAGGAGGGCAGAGACCCAGTACTTC. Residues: CAISVSRRAETQYF.

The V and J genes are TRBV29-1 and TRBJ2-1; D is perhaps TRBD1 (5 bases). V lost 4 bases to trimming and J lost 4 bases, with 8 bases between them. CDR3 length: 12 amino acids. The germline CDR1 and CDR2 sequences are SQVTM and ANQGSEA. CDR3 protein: CSVVQVYNEQFF. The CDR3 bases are TGCAGCGTTGTACAGGTTTACAATGAGCAGTTCTTC.

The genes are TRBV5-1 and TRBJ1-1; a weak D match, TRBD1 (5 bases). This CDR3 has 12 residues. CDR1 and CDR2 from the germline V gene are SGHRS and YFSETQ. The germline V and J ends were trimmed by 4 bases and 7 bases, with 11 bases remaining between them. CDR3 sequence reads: CASSPTGLEAFF. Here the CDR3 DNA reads TGCGCCAGCAGCCCAACAGGTCTTGAAGCTTTCTTT.

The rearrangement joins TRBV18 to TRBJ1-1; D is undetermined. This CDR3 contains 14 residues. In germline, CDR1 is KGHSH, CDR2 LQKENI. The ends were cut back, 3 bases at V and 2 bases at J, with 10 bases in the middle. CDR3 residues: CASSPSKVNTEAFF. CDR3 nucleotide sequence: TGTGCCAGCTCACCCTCTAAGGTTAACACTGAAGCTTTCTTT.

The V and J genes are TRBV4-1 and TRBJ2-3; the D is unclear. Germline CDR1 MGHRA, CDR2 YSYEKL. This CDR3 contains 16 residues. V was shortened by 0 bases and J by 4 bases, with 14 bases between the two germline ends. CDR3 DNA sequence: TGCGCCAGCAGCCAAGAGGTTTTGGTTTTCGCAGATACGCAGTATTTT. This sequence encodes CASSQEVLVFADTQYF.

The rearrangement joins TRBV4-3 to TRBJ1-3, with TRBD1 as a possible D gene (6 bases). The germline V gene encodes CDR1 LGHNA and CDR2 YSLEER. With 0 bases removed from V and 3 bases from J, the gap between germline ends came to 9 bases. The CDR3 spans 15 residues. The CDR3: CASSQDRQDGNTIYF. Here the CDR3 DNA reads TGCGCCAGCAGCCAAGATAGACAGGATGGAAACACCATATATTTT.

The CDR3 coding sequence is TGCGCCAGCAGAGGGACAGGGGTCACCGGGGAGCTGTTTTTT. This translates into CASRGTGVTGELFF. The chain joins TRBV10-1 to TRBJ2-2; 10 bases agree with TRBD1. V shed 6 bases and J 4 bases; nucleotides not matched to a gene: 2. In germline, CDR1 is WNHNN, CDR2 SYGVQD (reference sequence). The CDR3 spans 14 residues.

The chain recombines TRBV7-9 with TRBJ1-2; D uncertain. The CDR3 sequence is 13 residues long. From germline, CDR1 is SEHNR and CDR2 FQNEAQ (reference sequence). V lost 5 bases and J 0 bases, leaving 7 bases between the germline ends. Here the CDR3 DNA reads TGTGCCAGCAGCCCCAGGACTAACTATGGCTACACCTTC. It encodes CASSPRTNYGYTF.

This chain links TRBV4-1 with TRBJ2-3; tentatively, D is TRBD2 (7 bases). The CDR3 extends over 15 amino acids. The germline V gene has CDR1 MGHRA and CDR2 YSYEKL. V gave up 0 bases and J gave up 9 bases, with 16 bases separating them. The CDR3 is CASSQDGGGGSTQYF. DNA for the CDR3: TGCGCCAGCAGCCAAGATGGAGGGGGGGGATCGACGCAGTATTTT.

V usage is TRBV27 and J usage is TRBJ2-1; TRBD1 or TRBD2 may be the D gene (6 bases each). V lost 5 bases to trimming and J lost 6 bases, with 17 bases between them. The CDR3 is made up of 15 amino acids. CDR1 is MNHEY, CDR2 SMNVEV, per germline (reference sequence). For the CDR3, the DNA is TGTGCCAGCAGTCAGGGGAGGAACGGGGGCAATGAGCAGTTCTTC. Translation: CASSQGRNGGNEQFF.

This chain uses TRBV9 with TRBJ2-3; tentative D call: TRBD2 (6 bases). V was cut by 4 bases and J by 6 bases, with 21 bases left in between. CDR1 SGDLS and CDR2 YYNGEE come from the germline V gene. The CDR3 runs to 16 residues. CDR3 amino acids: CASSRGTGLLVDTQYF. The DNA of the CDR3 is TGTGCCAGCAGCCGGGGAACGGGACTTCTAGTGGATACGCAGTATTTT.

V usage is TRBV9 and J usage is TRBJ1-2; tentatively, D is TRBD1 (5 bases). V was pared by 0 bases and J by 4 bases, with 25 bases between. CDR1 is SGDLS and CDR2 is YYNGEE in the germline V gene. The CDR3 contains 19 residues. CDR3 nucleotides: TGTGCCAGCAGCGTAGTGACAAGAGTAGCCAGGGCTCCGCCCTATGGCTACACCTTC. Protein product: CASSVVTRVARAPPYGYTF. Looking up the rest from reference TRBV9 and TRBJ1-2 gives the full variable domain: DSGVTQTPKHLITATGQRVTLRCSPRSGDLSVYWYQQSLDQGLQFLIQYYNGEERAKGNILERFSAQQFPDLHSELNLSSLELGDSALYFCASSVVTRVARAPPYGYTFGSGTRLTVV.

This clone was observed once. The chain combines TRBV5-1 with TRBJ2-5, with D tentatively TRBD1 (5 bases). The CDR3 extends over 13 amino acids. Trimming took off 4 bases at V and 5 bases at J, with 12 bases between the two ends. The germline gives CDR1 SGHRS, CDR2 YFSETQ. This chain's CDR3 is CASSLPQEETQYF. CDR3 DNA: TGCGCCAGCAGCCTACCACAGGAGGAGACCCAGTACTTC.

The CDR3 loop is CASSERGGEQYF. The CDR3 DNA is TGTGCCAGCAGTGAGCGGGGCGGCGAGCAGTACTTC. The chain is built from TRBV27 and TRBJ2-7; 7 nucleotides agree with TRBD2. Germline lookup yields CDR1 MNHEY and CDR2 SMNVEV (reference sequence). The CDR3 runs to 12 residues. The trim removed 5 bases at V and 6 bases at J, leaving 4 bases unmatched.

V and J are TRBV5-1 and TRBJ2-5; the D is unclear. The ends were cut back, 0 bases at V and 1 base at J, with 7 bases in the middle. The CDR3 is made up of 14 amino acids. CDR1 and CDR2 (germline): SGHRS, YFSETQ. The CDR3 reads CASSLANPQETQYF. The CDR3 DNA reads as TGCGCCAGCAGCTTGGCAAACCCCCAAGAGACCCAGTACTTC.